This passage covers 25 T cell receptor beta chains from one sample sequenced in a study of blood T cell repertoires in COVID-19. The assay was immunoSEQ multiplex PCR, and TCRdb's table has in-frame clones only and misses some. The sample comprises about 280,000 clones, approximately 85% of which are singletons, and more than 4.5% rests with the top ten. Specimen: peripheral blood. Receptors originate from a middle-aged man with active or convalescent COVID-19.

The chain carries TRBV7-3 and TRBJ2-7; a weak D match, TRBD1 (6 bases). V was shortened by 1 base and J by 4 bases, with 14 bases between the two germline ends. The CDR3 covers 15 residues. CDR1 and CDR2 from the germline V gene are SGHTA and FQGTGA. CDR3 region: CASSLMAGVNYEQYF. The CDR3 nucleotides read TGTGCCAGCAGCTTAATGGCAGGGGTGAATTACGAGCAGTACTTC.

The CDR3 nucleotides are TGTGCCAGTAGGACGGCTAGCGGGAGCTCCTACGAGCAGTACTTC. It encodes CASRTASGSSYEQYF. The genes are TRBV19 and TRBJ2-7, with 10 nucleotides matching TRBD2. V was pared by 6 bases and J by 0 bases, with 5 bases of the junction left unmatched. CDR1 is LNHDA, CDR2 SQIVND, per germline (reference sequence). The CDR3 length is 15 residues. Looking up the rest from reference TRBV19 and TRBJ2-7 gives the full variable domain: DGGITQSPKYLFRKEGQNVTLSCEQNLNHDAMYWYRQDPGQGLRLIYYSQIVNDFQKGDIAEGYSVSREKKESFPLTVTSAQKNPTAFYLCASRTASGSSYEQYFGPGTRLTVT.

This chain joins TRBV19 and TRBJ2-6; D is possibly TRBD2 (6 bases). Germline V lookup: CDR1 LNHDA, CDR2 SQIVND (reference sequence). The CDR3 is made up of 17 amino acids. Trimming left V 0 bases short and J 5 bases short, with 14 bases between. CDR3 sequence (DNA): TGTGCCAGTAGTATAGAGCGGGGCGCAAGGAGGGCCAACGTCCTGACTTTC. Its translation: CASSIERGARRANVLTF.

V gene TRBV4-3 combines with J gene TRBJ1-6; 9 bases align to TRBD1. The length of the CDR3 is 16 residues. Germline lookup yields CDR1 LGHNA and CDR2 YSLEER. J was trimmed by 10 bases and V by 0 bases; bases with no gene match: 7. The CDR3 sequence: CASSQDVGQGYSPLHF. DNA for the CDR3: TGCGCCAGCAGCCAAGACGTGGGACAGGGTTACTCACCCCTCCACTTT.

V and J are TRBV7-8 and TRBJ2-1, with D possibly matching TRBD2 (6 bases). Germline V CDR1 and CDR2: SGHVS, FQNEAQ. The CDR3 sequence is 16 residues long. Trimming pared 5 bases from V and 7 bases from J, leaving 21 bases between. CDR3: CASSPRERARGNEQFF. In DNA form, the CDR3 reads TGTGCCAGCAGCCCCCGGGAGAGGGCCCGCGGGAATGAGCAGTTCTTC.

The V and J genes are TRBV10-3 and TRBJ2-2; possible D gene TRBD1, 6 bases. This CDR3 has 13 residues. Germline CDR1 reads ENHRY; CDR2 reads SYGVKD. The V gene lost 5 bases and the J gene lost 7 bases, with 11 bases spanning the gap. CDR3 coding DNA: TGTGCCATCAGTTTGGACAGCGACGGGGAGCTGTTTTTT. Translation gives CAISLDSDGELFF.

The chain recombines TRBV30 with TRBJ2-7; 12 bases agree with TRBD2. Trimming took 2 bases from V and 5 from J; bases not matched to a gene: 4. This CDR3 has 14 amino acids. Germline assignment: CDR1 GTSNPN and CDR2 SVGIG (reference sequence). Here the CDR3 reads CAWSRGLAGHEQYF. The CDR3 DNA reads TGTGCCTGGAGTCGAGGACTAGCGGGACACGAGCAGTACTTC.

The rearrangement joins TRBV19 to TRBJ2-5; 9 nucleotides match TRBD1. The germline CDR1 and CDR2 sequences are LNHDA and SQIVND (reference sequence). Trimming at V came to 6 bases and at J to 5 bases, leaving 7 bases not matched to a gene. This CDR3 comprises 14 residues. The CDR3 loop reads CASRKTGGRETQYF. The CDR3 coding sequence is TGTGCCAGTAGAAAAACAGGGGGCCGTGAGACCCAGTACTTC. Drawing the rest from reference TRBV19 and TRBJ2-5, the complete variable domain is DGGITQSPKYLFRKEGQNVTLSCEQNLNHDAMYWYRQDPGQGLRLIYYSQIVNDFQKGDIAEGYSVSREKKESFPLTVTSAQKNPTAFYLCASRKTGGRETQYFGPGTRLLVL.

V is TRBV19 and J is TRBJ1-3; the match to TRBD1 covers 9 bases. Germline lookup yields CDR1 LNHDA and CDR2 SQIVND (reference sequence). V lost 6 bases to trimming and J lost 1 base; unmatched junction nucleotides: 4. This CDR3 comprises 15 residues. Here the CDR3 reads CASSPDRGSGNTIYF. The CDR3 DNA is TGTGCCAGTAGCCCGGACAGGGGATCTGGAAACACCATATATTTT.

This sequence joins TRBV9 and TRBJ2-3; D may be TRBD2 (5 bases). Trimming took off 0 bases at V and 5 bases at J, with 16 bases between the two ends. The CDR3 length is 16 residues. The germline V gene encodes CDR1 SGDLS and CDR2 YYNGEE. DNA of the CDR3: TGTGCCAGCAGCGTAGGGGTTAGCGATGCCGTAGATACGCAGTATTTT. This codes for CASSVGVSDAVDTQYF.

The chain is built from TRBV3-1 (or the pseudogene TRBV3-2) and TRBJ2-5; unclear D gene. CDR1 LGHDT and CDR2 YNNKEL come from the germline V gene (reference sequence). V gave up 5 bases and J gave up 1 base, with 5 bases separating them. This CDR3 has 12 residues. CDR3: CASSFLQETQYF. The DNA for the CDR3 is TGTGCCAGCAGCTTCCTCCAAGAGACCCAGTACTTC.

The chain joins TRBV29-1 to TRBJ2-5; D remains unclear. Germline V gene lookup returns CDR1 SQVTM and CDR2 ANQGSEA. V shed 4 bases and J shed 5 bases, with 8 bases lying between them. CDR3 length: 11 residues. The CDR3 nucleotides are TGCAGCGTTGTATATGTTGAGACCCAGTACTTC. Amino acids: CSVVYVETQYF.

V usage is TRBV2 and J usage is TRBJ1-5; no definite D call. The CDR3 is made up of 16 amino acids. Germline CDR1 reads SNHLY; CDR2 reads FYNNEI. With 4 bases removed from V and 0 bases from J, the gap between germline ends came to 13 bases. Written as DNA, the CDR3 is TGTGCCAGCAGTGTTCTAGGTACTTATAGCAATCAGCCCCAGCATTTT. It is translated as CASSVLGTYSNQPQHF.

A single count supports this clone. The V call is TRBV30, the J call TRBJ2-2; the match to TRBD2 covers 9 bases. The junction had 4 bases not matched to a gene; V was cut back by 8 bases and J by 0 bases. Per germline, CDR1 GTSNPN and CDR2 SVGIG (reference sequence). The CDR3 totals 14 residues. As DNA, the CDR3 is TGTGCCGTGCTAGCGGGATCGAACACCGGGGAGCTGTTTTTT. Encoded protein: CAVLAGSNTGELFF.

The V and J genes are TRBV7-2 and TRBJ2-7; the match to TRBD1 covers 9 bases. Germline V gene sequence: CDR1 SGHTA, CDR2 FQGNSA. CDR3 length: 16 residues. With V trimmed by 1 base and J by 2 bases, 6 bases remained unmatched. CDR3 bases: TGTGCCAGCAGCTTAGAGGCGACAGGGGGGACCTACGAGCAGTACTTC. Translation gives CASSLEATGGTYEQYF. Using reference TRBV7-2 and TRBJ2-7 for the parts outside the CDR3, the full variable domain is GAGVSQSPSNKVTEKGKDVELRCDPISGHTALYWYRQSLGQGLEFLIYFQGNSAPDKSGLPSDRFSAERTGGSVSTLTIQRTQQEDSAVYLCASSLEATGGTYEQYFGPGTRLTVT.

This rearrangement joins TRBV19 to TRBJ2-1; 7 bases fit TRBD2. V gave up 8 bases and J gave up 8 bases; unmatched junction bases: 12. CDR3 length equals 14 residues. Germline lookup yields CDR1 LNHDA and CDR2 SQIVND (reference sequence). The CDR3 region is CASGTGGKLDEQFF. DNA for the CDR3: TGTGCCAGTGGCACGGGAGGTAAGTTGGATGAGCAGTTCTTC.

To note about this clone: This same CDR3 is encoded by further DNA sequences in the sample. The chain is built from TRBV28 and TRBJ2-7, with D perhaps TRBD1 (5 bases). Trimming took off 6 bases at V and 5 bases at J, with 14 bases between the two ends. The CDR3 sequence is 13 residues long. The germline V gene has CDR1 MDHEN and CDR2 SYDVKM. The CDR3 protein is CASRAQELNEQYF. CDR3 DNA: TGTGCCAGCAGAGCACAGGAGCTTAACGAGCAGTACTTC.

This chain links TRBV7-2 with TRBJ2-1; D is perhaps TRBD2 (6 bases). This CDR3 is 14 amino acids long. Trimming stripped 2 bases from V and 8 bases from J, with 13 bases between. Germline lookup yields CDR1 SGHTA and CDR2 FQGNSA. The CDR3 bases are TGTGCCAGCAGCTTACGGGCTAGCGTGGATGAGCAGTTCTTC. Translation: CASSLRASVDEQFF.

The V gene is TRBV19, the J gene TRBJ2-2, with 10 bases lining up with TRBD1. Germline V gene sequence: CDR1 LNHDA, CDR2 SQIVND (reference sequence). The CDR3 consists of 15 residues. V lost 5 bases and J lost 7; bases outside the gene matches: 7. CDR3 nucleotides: TGTGCCAGTAGTTTCAGACAGGGGGCGAACGGGGAGCTGTTTTTT. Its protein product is CASSFRQGANGELFF.

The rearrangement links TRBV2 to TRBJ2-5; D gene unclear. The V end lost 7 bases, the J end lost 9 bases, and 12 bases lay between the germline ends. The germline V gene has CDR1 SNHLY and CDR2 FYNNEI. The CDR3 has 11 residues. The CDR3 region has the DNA TGTGCCAGCATAATTAGTTTTTCCCAGTACTTC. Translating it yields CASIISFSQYF.

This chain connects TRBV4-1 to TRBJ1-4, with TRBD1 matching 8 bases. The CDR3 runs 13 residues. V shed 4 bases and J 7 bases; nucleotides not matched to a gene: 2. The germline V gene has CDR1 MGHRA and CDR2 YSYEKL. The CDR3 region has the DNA TGCGCCAGCAGCCCCGGGACAGGTGAAAAACTGTTTTTT. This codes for CASSPGTGEKLFF.

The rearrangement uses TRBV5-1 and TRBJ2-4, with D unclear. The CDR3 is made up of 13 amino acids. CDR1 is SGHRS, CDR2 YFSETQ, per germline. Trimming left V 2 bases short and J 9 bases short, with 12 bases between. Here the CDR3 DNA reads TGCGCCAGCAGCTTAGCCAGGAACAGCATTCAGTACTTC. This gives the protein CASSLARNSIQYF.

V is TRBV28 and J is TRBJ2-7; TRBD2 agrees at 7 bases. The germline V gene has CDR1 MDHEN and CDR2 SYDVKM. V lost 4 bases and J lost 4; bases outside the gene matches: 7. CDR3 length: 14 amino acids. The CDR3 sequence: CASSSPSGIYEQYF. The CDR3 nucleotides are TGTGCCAGCAGTTCCCCTAGCGGAATATACGAGCAGTACTTC.

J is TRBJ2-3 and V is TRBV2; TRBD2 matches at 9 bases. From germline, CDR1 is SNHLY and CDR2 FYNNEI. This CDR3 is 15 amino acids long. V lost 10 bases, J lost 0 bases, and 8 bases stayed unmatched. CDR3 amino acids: CATSRGRVSTDTQYF. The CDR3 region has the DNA TGTGCCACCTCACGCGGGAGGGTAAGCACAGATACGCAGTATTTT. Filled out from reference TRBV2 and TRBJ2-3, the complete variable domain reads EPEVTQTPSHQVTQMGQEVILRCVPISNHLYFYWYRQILGQKVEFLVSFYNNEISEKSEIFDDQFSVERPDGSNFTLKIRSTKLEDSAMYFCATSRGRVSTDTQYFGPGTRLTVL.

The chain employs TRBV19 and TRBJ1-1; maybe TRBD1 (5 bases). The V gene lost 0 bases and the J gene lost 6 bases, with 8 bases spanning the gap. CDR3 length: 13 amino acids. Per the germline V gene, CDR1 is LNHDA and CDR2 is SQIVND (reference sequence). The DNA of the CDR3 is TGTGCCAGTAGTATAGACAGGGCGGCTGAAGCTTTCTTT. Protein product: CASSIDRAAEAFF.